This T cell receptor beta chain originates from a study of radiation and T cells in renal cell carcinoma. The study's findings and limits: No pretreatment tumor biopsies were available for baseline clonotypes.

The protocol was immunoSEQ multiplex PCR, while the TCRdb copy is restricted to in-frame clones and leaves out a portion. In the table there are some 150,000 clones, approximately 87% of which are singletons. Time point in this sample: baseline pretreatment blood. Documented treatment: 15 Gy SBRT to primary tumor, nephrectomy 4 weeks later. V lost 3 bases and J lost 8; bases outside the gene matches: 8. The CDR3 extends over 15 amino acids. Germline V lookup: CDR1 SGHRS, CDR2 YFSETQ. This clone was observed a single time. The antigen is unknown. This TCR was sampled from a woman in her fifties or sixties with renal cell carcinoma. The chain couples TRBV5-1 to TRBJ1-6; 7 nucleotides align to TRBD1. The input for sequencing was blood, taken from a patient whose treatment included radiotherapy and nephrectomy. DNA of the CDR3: TGCGCCAGCAGCTGGGGGGGACAGTTGGATTCACCCCTCCACTTT. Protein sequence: CASSWGGQLDSPLHF. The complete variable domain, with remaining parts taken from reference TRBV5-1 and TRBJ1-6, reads KAGVTQTPRYLIKTRGQQVTLSCSPISGHRSVSWYQQTPGQGLQFLFEYFSETQRNKGNFPGRFSGRQFSNSRSEMNVSTLELGDSALYLCASSWGGQLDSPLHFGNGTRLTVT.